These 29 T cell receptor beta chains originate from one sample sequenced in a study of early T cells in non-severe SARS-CoV-2 infection. In TCRdb, the 5' RACE reads were re-called with MiXCR into one record per CDR3 protein. Of roughly 70,000 distinct CDR3 sequences listed, 15% to 20% are singletons. The material sequenced was whole blood, taken at baseline. Receptor source: an adult who was a healthcare worker with PCR-confirmed SARS-CoV-2 infection or an uninfected control (not recorded which).

The V call is TRBV3-1, the J call TRBJ2-1; TRBD2 matches 12 bases. Germline CDR1 is LGHDT and CDR2 is YNNKEL (reference sequence). This CDR3 is built from 18 residues. The ends lost 6 bases at V and 5 bases at J; junction bases unmatched: 14. CDR3 region: CASSQRLAGEGVNNEQFF. CDR3 nucleotide sequence: TGTGCCAGCAGTCAAAGACTAGCGGGAGAAGGGGTTAACAATGAGCAGTTCTTC.

This clonotype was recorded at least ten times. The V gene is TRBV18, the J gene TRBJ1-1, with D possibly TRBD1 on 5 matching bases. CDR3 length: 14 amino acids. The V and J ends lost 3 bases and 0 bases respectively, with 8 bases between them. Germline V gene data show CDR1 as KGHSH and CDR2 as LQKENI. The CDR3 spells CASSPGRVNTEAFF. The CDR3 region has the DNA TGTGCCAGCTCACCGGGCAGGGTGAACACTGAAGCTTTCTTT.

This clonotype was counted a few times. CDR3 residues: CASSYGGGAPTDTQYF. The CDR3 DNA reads TGTGCCAGCAGTTACGGCGGGGGGGCGCCCACAGATACGCAGTATTTT. The chain is built from TRBV6-5 and TRBJ2-3; 9 positions match TRBD2. Per germline, CDR1 MNHEY and CDR2 SVGAGI. The CDR3 consists of 16 residues. V lost 2 bases to trimming and J lost 2 bases; unmatched junction nucleotides: 5.

This sequence joins TRBV15 and TRBJ2-5; TRBD2 agrees at 7 bases. Germline CDR1 LNHNV, CDR2 YYDKDF (reference sequence). CDR3 size: 15 residues. Losses at the gene ends were 2 bases for V and 1 base for J; bases not matched to a gene: 4. Written as DNA, the CDR3 is TGTGCCACCAGCAGACGAGCGGGGAGCCAAGAGACCCAGTACTTC. Translating gives CATSRRAGSQETQYF.

In its sample, this clonotype was seen a few times. The rearrangement joins TRBV5-1 to TRBJ2-5, with D unresolved. This CDR3 comprises 13 residues. Germline V gene sequence: CDR1 SGHRS, CDR2 YFSETQ. The germline V and J ends were trimmed by 0 bases and 4 bases, with 7 bases remaining between them. DNA of the CDR3: TGCGCCAGCAGCTTGGCAGGTTCAGAGACCCAGTACTTC. It encodes CASSLAGSETQYF.

This clonotype showed up just a few times. The gene calls are TRBV5-1 and TRBJ1-3, with 9 bases fitting TRBD1. The CDR3 consists of 15 residues. With V trimmed by 4 bases and J by 4 bases, 6 bases remained unmatched. Germline CDR1 is SGHRS and CDR2 is YFSETQ. This CDR3 is CASSPGTGYGNTIYF. As DNA, the CDR3 is TGCGCCAGCAGCCCCGGGACAGGGTACGGAAACACCATATATTTT.

This clonotype was counted between two and nine times. J is TRBJ1-6 and V is TRBV6-6, with D perhaps matching TRBD1 (5 bases). Trimming shortened V by 5 bases and J by 9 bases, and 11 bases separated the two germline ends. Germline V gene data show CDR1 as MNHNY and CDR2 as SVGAGI (reference sequence). The CDR3 is made up of 13 amino acids. The CDR3 protein is CASSPRGGSPLHF. The DNA for the CDR3 is TGTGCCAGCAGTCCAAGGGGCGGTTCACCCCTCCACTTT.

In its sample, this clonotype was seen a few times. The chain recombines TRBV5-1 with TRBJ2-7, with TRBD2 as a possible D gene (5 bases). This CDR3 spans 14 amino acids. Germline V gene lookup returns CDR1 SGHRS and CDR2 YFSETQ. V shed 5 bases and J shed 1 base, with 13 bases lying between them. CDR3 in amino acids: CASRDIRGSYEQYF. The CDR3 coding sequence is TGCGCCAGCAGAGACATCCGAGGGTCCTACGAGCAGTACTTC.

The V and J genes are TRBV11-2 and TRBJ2-6; D gene uncertain. CDR1 is SGHAT, CDR2 FQNNGV, per germline. Trimming stripped 3 bases from V and 0 bases from J, with 15 bases between. The CDR3 runs 18 residues. The CDR3: CASSFGSLWLSGANVLTF. CDR3 nucleotide sequence: TGTGCCAGCAGCTTCGGATCATTGTGGCTCTCTGGGGCCAACGTCCTGACTTTC.

This clonotype was observed a few times. V usage is TRBV11-2 and J usage is TRBJ2-3; 9 bases align to TRBD1. The germline gives CDR1 SGHAT, CDR2 FQNNGV. The V and J ends lost 3 bases and 5 bases, in that order; junction bases with no gene match: 6. This CDR3 spans 15 amino acids. The CDR3 sequence is CASSFGTGMIDTQYF. CDR3 bases: TGTGCCAGCAGCTTTGGGACAGGGATGATAGATACGCAGTATTTT.

A few counts support this clonotype. V is TRBV18 and J is TRBJ1-2, with D unclear. Deletions cut 3 bases from V and 1 base from J, with 12 bases between. Germline loops: CDR1 KGHSH, CDR2 LQKENI. The CDR3 runs 15 residues. CDR3 protein: CASSPTMKHNYGYTF. The CDR3 DNA reads as TGTGCCAGCTCACCGACAATGAAGCATAACTATGGCTACACCTTC. Full variable domain (remainder filled in from reference TRBV18 and TRBJ1-2): NAGVMQNPRHLVRRRGQEARLRCSPMKGHSHVYWYRQLPEEGLKFMVYLQKENIIDESGMPKERFSAEFPKEGPSILRIQQVVRGDSAAYFCASSPTMKHNYGYTFGSGTRLTVV.

The V call is TRBV5-1, the J call TRBJ1-1; possible D gene TRBD1, 5 bases. V lost 0 bases, J lost 6 bases, and 15 bases lay in between. Germline V gene lookup returns CDR1 SGHRS and CDR2 YFSETQ. There are 15 residues in the CDR3. The CDR3 DNA sequence: TGCGCCAGCAGCTTGGAAAGTCGAGGGACGGCTGAAGCTTTCTTT. It codes for CASSLESRGTAEAFF.

This sequence joins TRBV20-1 and TRBJ2-3; the D is unclear. The ends were cut back, 6 bases at V and 6 bases at J, with 13 bases in the middle. Germline V gene data show CDR1 as DFQATT and CDR2 as SNEGSKA (reference sequence). The CDR3 is 12 residues long. CDR3 residues: CSATAARDTQYF. DNA for the CDR3: TGCAGTGCCACGGCGGCCAGGGATACGCAGTATTTT.

This clonotype occurred a few times. The chain links TRBV20-1 to TRBJ2-5; D not resolved. Germline V gene lookup returns CDR1 DFQATT and CDR2 SNEGSKA (reference sequence). Trimming removed 6 bases at V and 0 bases at J, with 8 bases between. This CDR3 comprises 12 residues. As DNA, the CDR3 is TGCAGTGCACTACCGTACCAAGAGACCCAGTACTTC. Translation: CSALPYQETQYF.

This clonotype has a handful of counts. The rearrangement uses TRBV6-5 and TRBJ2-4, with 8 bases aligning to TRBD2. The J segment lost 9 bases and the V segment lost 0 bases, leaving 7 bases of the junction unmatched. The germline gives CDR1 MNHEY, CDR2 SVGAGI. The CDR3 contains 15 residues. CDR3 sequence (DNA): TGTGCCAGCAGTTACTCCCCTAGCGGGTCGGGCATTCAGTACTTC. Its protein is CASSYSPSGSGIQYF.

This clonotype has more than one count but fewer than ten. The chain recombines TRBV5-1 with TRBJ1-4; 7 nucleotides line up with TRBD1. Looked up from germline, CDR1 is SGHRS and CDR2 is YFSETQ. Trimming at V came to 4 bases and at J to 8 bases, leaving 14 bases not matched to a gene. This CDR3 contains 16 residues. The CDR3 bases are TGCGCCAGCAGCGGAACTCCGCAGGGGGTAATGGAAAAACTGTTTTTT. This codes for CASSGTPQGVMEKLFF. The whole variable domain, filled in from reference TRBV5-1 and TRBJ1-4, reads KAGVTQTPRYLIKTRGQQVTLSCSPISGHRSVSWYQQTPGQGLQFLFEYFSETQRNKGNFPGRFSGRQFSNSRSEMNVSTLELGDSALYLCASSGTPQGVMEKLFFGSGTQLSVL.

This clonotype appeared a few times. The V gene is TRBV6-6, the J gene TRBJ1-5, with 8 bases lining up with TRBD1. V shed 8 bases, J shed 5 bases, and the junction held 5 bases outside the gene matches. The CDR3 covers 13 residues. Germline-derived CDR1 and CDR2 are MNHNY and SVGAGI (reference sequence). In DNA form, the CDR3 reads TGTGCCAGCCTAGACAGGGGAGATCAGCCCCAGCATTTT. Translation: CASLDRGDQPQHF.

This chain connects TRBV20-1 to TRBJ1-1, with no clear D. The CDR3 is 13 residues long. The V end was cut by 7 bases, the J end by 2 bases, with 14 bases between. The germline V gene encodes CDR1 DFQATT and CDR2 SNEGSKA (reference sequence). CDR3: CSVLPTPNTEAFF. The CDR3 region has the DNA TGCAGTGTTCTACCGACACCAAACACTGAAGCTTTCTTT.

The chain employs TRBV20-1 and TRBJ2-7, with D perhaps given as TRBD1 or TRBD2 (6 bases each). The CDR3 extends over 14 amino acids. Germline V gene lookup returns CDR1 DFQATT and CDR2 SNEGSKA (reference sequence). V was pared by 0 bases and J by 6 bases, with 15 bases between. The CDR3 bases are TGCAGTGCTAGAGATGAAGGGGGACTGTTCGAGCAGTACTTC. Its protein is CSARDEGGLFEQYF.

J is TRBJ1-1 and V is TRBV5-1; D uncertain. This CDR3 has 15 residues. V lost 0 bases, J lost 1 base, and 10 bases lay in between. CDR1 is SGHRS, CDR2 YFSETQ, per germline. CDR3 sequence: CASSLVTRSNTEAFF. Here the CDR3 DNA reads TGCGCCAGCAGCTTGGTGACACGGTCGAACACTGAAGCTTTCTTT.

This clonotype was seen only a few times. The rearrangement uses TRBV27 and TRBJ2-3, with TRBD1 identical over 9 bases. The V gene end was trimmed by 2 bases and the J gene end by 7 bases; junction bases not matched to a gene: 7. Germline V gene sequence: CDR1 MNHEY, CDR2 SMNVEV (reference sequence). The CDR3 runs to 15 residues. This CDR3 reads CASSLTGGSLYTQYF. In DNA, the CDR3 is TGTGCCAGCAGTTTAACAGGGGGCTCTCTTTATACGCAGTATTTT.

This clonotype was picked up many times. The chain employs TRBV29-1 and TRBJ2-1; D call uncertain. V lost 0 bases and J 6 bases, leaving 12 bases between the germline ends. The CDR3 spans 14 residues. Per germline, CDR1 SQVTM and CDR2 ANQGSEA. CDR3 sequence reads: CSVEERKKVNEQFF. CDR3 nucleotides: TGCAGCGTTGAAGAGCGTAAGAAGGTCAATGAGCAGTTCTTC.

This chain links TRBV30 with TRBJ1-1; TRBD1 matches at 10 bases. Germline CDR1 and CDR2: GTSNPN and SVGIG (reference sequence). The ends lost 2 bases at V and 7 bases at J; junction bases unmatched: 16. The CDR3 length is 17 residues. The CDR3 reads CAWSSGRLRQGAGEAFF. Written as DNA, the CDR3 is TGTGCCTGGAGTAGTGGGCGATTGAGACAGGGGGCAGGTGAAGCTTTCTTT.

The chain is built from TRBV6-5 and TRBJ2-5; the D is unclear. The CDR3 runs to 14 residues. V was shortened by 6 bases and J by 4 bases, with 15 bases between the two germline ends. Germline lookup yields CDR1 MNHEY and CDR2 SVGAGI. Written as DNA, the CDR3 is TGTGCCAGCAGGCTAGACCGCGCTCGAGAGACCCAGTACTTC. It specifies CASRLDRARETQYF.

This clonotype was counted a few times. The rearrangement uses TRBV29-1 and TRBJ1-2; TRBD1 matches at 8 bases. V trimming: 4 bases; J trimming: 7 bases; junction bases outside the gene matches: 11. CDR3 length: 14 amino acids. Germline lookup yields CDR1 SQVTM and CDR2 ANQGSEA. DNA of the CDR3: TGCAGCGTTGGCACGAGACAGGGGACGAGTGGCTACACCTTC. Translated, it gives CSVGTRQGTSGYTF.

J is TRBJ2-7 and V is TRBV25-1, with TRBD1 identical over 8 bases. CDR3 size: 16 residues. After removal of 4 bases from V and 4 bases from J, the junction contained 12 bases not matched to a gene. Germline lookup yields CDR1 MGHDK and CDR2 SYGVNS. In DNA form, the CDR3 reads TGTGCCAGCAGTGCACCTCCGGGGCAGGGGGCATACGAGCAGTACTTC. This sequence encodes CASSAPPGQGAYEQYF.

This clonotype came up many times. The rearrangement uses TRBV2 and TRBJ2-7; 9 bases fit TRBD1. CDR3 length: 15 amino acids. Germline trimming cut 3 bases from V and 6 bases from J; bases unmatched to any gene: 9. The germline V gene encodes CDR1 SNHLY and CDR2 FYNNEI. Here the CDR3 DNA reads TGTGCCAGCAGTGACTCTTACGGACAGGGGCGCGAGCAGTACTTC. Amino acid sequence: CASSDSYGQGREQYF.

This chain uses TRBV6-2 or TRBV6-3 with TRBJ2-7; D is undetermined. Germline V gene data show CDR1 as MNHEY and CDR2 as SVGEGT. The CDR3 is made up of 14 amino acids. V dropped 0 bases and J dropped 0 bases, with 6 bases sitting between them. The CDR3 loop is CASSYSSNSYEQYF. CDR3 nucleotide sequence: TGTGCCAGCAGTTACTCGTCAAACTCCTACGAGCAGTACTTC.

This clonotype has more than one count but fewer than ten. V usage is TRBV11-2 and J usage is TRBJ1-1; 9 nucleotides align to TRBD1. This CDR3 region has 15 residues. CDR1 is SGHAT, CDR2 FQNNGV, per germline. V was clipped by 4 bases and J by 0 bases; unmatched bases: 3. The chain's CDR3 is CASSSQGAVNTEAFF. The CDR3 DNA is TGTGCCAGCAGCTCACAGGGGGCTGTGAACACTGAAGCTTTCTTT.